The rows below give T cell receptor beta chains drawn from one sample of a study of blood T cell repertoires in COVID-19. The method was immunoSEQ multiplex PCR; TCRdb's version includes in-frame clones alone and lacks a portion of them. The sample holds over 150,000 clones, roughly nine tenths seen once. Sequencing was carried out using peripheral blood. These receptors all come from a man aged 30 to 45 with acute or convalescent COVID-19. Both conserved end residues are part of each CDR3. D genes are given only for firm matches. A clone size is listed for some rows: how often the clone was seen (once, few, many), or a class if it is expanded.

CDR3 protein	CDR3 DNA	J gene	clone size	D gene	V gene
CASSLEWAGGWNEQFF	TGCGCCAGCAGCTTGGAATGGGCAGGGGGCTGGAATGAGCAGTTCTTC	TRBJ2-1	few	TRBD1	TRBV5-1
CASSLAGLAGGPETQYF	TGTGCCAGCAGCTTGGCGGGACTAGCGGGAGGGCCGGAGACCCAGTACTTC	TRBJ2-5	few	TRBD2	TRBV5-5
CASSVNRGLAREQFF	TGTGCCAGCAGCGTTAACCGGGGACTAGCAAGGGAGCAGTTCTTC	TRBJ2-1	NA	TRBD2	TRBV11-2
CASSRGQEYEQFF	TGTGCCAGCAGCCGGGGACAGGAATATGAGCAGTTCTTC	TRBJ2-1	NA	TRBD1	TRBV14
CASSLQGASSYEQYF	TGCGCCAGCAGCTTACAGGGGGCGAGCTCCTACGAGCAGTACTTC	TRBJ2-7	NA	TRBD1	TRBV5-1
CASSIGLWLAAGELFF	TGTGCCAGTAGTATCGGGTTGTGGTTAGCGGCCGGGGAGCTGTTTTTT	TRBJ2-2	NA	NA	TRBV19
CASSSGRDISSPLHF	TGTGCCAGCAGCTCCGGTCGGGACATTTCTTCACCCCTCCACTTT	TRBJ1-6	NA	NA	TRBV11-2
CATSDARGALPYEQYF	TGTGCCACCAGTGATGCCAGGGGAGCCCTACCCTACGAGCAGTACTTC	TRBJ2-7	NA	NA	TRBV24-1
CAWSQEWRGYSNQPQHF	TGTGCCTGGAGTCAAGAATGGAGGGGATATAGCAATCAGCCCCAGCATTTT	TRBJ1-5	NA	NA	TRBV30
CASNLGTGYSYEQYF	TGTGCCAGCAACCTAGGGACAGGGTACTCCTACGAGCAGTACTTC	TRBJ2-7	NA	TRBD1	TRBV28
CASSERSGGAPGELFF	TGCGCCAGCAGTGAGAGGAGCGGGGGGGCTCCCGGGGAGCTGTTTTTT	TRBJ2-2	NA	TRBD2	TRBV10-2